One sample yielded the 5 T cell receptor beta chains listed below, sequenced in a study of naive and memory T cell subsets. The beta constant-region primer was an equimolar mix of two oligonucleotides covering TRBC1 and TRBC2. Nested alpha and beta constant-region primers with the SP2 primer drove four PCR rounds on ligated cDNA. TCRdb re-derived calls from the UMI-ligation and nested PCR reads in MiXCR, one entry per CDR3 protein. The sample records 95,000 to 150,000 distinct CDR3 sequences, over 30% being singletons. Source material: central memory CD4+ T cells from blood. These receptors originate from a human donor in good health.

This chain links TRBV7-2 with TRBJ1-5; 8 bases line up with TRBD1. Germline-derived CDR1 and CDR2 are SGHTA and FQGNSA. After removal of 6 bases from V and 2 bases from J, the junction contained 6 bases not matched to a gene. CDR3 length equals 15 residues. The CDR3 coding sequence is TGTGCCAGCAGTGACAGGGGAGGCGGCAATCAGCCCCAGCATTTT. Translated: CASSDRGGGNQPQHF.

The chain joins TRBV7-3 to TRBJ1-2; D not certain. Trimming cost V 4 bases and J 7 bases, with 16 bases left between them. CDR1 and CDR2 (germline): SGHTA, FQGTGA. CDR3 length equals 14 residues. CDR3 sequence reads: CASSSTGVKGGYTF. The CDR3 DNA is TGTGCCAGCAGCTCTACCGGGGTAAAGGGTGGCTACACCTTC.

This chain connects TRBV6-5 to TRBJ2-3; either TRBD1 or TRBD2 may supply D (5 bases each). The V and J ends lost 2 bases and 2 bases respectively, with 17 bases between them. This CDR3 has 17 residues. Looked up from germline, CDR1 is MNHEY and CDR2 is SVGAGI. This CDR3 reads CASSYGTGTQATDTQYF. In nucleotides, the CDR3 is TGTGCCAGCAGTTACGGAACCGGGACGCAAGCCACAGATACGCAGTATTTT.

This chain connects TRBV11-1 to TRBJ2-5, with 14 nucleotides matching TRBD2. The CDR3 covers 17 residues. Germline values: CDR1 SGHAT, CDR2 FQDESV (reference sequence). The trim removed 5 bases at V and 2 bases at J, leaving 7 bases unmatched. CDR3 in DNA: TGTGCCAGCAGCCGGACTAGCGGGAGGCTCCATCAAGAGACCCAGTACTTC. Translation gives CASSRTSGRLHQETQYF.

This chain joins TRBV27 and TRBJ2-6; D unclear. Germline V gene data show CDR1 as MNHEY and CDR2 as SMNVEV (reference sequence). The CDR3 extends over 15 amino acids. V lost 2 bases and J 0 bases, leaving 5 bases between the germline ends. The CDR3 DNA is TGTGCCAGCAGTTTACGTCGCTCTGGGGCCAACGTCCTGACTTTC. Translation gives CASSLRRSGANVLTF.